The rows below give T cell receptor beta chains drawn from one sample of a study of CD8 T cells in Susac syndrome. TCRdb re-called the immunoSEQ multiplex PCR reads through MiXCR, storing one row per CDR3 protein. The sample contains 70,000 or so distinct CDR3 sequences, just under 95% of which appear only once. The sequenced sample consisted of CD8+ T cells from PBMCs. The receptors stem from a human donor in good health. The CDR3 runs from the conserved cysteine through the conserved F or W. A D gene is named only where the DNA matches it firmly. Rows give clone size only sometimes, using once, few, many, or a class for an expanded clone.

D	size	J	V	CDR3	DNA
TRBD2	.	TRBJ2-4	TRBV7-9	CASSPLPGRDIQYF	TGTGCCAGCAGCCCCTTGCCGGGGAGGGACATTCAGTACTTC
.	.	TRBJ1-1	TRBV29-1	CSVTLNTEAFF	TGCAGCGTGACCCTGAACACTGAAGCTTTCTTT
.	.	TRBJ2-7	TRBV27	CASSLGQTPREQYF	TGTGCCAGCAGTTTAGGACAAACCCCACGGGAGCAGTACTTC
.	.	TRBJ2-5	TRBV29-1	CSVEEVGFQETQYF	TGCAGCGTTGAAGAGGTGGGCTTCCAAGAGACCCAGTACTTC
.	.	TRBJ1-4	TRBV28	CASRSRGATNEKLFF	TGTGCCAGCAGGAGTAGGGGTGCAACTAATGAAAAACTGTTTTTT
.	.	TRBJ2-3	TRBV12-3/TRBV12-4	CASSADQGVDTQYF	TGTGCCAGCAGTGCCGACCAGGGCGTAGATACGCAGTATTTT
.	.	TRBJ2-3	TRBV29-1	CSVVAGPSTDTQYF	TGCAGCGTGGTTGCGGGGCCCAGCACAGATACGCAGTATTTT
.	.	TRBJ2-3	TRBV7-9	CASSSVAATDTQYF	TGTGCCAGCAGCTCAGTTGCGGCCACAGATACGCAGTATTTT
.	.	TRBJ2-1	TRBV27	CASSQISANEQFF	TGTGCCAGCAGCCAGATATCGGCCAATGAGCAGTTCTTC
TRBD1	.	TRBJ2-4	TRBV3-1	CASSQELQGVKNIQYF	TGTGCCAGCAGCCAAGAGCTCCAGGGGGTCAAAAACATTCAGTACTTC
.	once	TRBJ2-7	TRBV9	CASSVGRTDGDEQYF	TGTGCCAGCAGCGTAGGCAGGACGGATGGGGACGAGCAGTACTTC
TRBD1	.	TRBJ1-2	TRBV9	CASSGQGAGYGYTF	TGTGCCAGCAGCGGACAGGGGGCGGGGTATGGCTACACCTTC
TRBD2	.	TRBJ2-7	TRBV28	CASSFTGLADTYEQYF	TGTGCCAGCAGTTTCACGGGACTAGCGGATACCTACGAGCAGTACTTC
.	once	TRBJ2-7	TRBV7-7	CASSLGDGAYEQYF	TGTGCTAGCAGCTTAGGGGACGGAGCCTACGAGCAGTACTTC
.	.	TRBJ1-5	TRBV7-6	CASSVGSLGQPQHF	TGTGCCAGCAGCGTCGGGTCCCTCGGACAGCCCCAGCATTTT
.	.	TRBJ1-3	TRBV29-1	CSVEDPGSVRLGNTIYF	TGCAGCGTTGAAGATCCAGGGTCCGTCAGGCTTGGAAACACCATATATTTT
.	.	TRBJ2-2	TRBV7-2	CASSLGVTSGAGELFF	TGTGCCAGCAGCTTAGGGGTTACTAGTGGCGCCGGGGAGCTGTTTTTT
TRBD2	.	TRBJ2-1	TRBV9	CASSVGLAGGLTYNEQFF	TGTGCCAGCAGCGTAGGTCTAGCGGGGGGTCTCACCTACAATGAGCAGTTCTTC
TRBD1	.	TRBJ2-1	TRBV7-6	CASSLGLGQGFSYNEQFF	TGTGCCAGCAGCTTAGGTCTGGGACAGGGATTTTCCTACAATGAGCAGTTCTTC
TRBD1	.	TRBJ1-1	TRBV5-6	CASSPTGSTEAFF	TGTGCCAGCAGCCCGACAGGGTCCACTGAAGCTTTCTTT
.	once	TRBJ2-5	TRBV4-2	CASSPGRREETQYF	TGTGCCAGCAGCCCGGGGAGAAGGGAAGAGACCCAGTACTTC
.	.	TRBJ2-1	TRBV20-1	CSARRINEQFF	TGCAGTGCTAGGCGTATCAATGAGCAGTTCTTC
.	.	TRBJ2-5	TRBV29-1	CSVEDLRTGEVETQYF	TGCAGCGTTGAAGATCTTCGAACAGGGGAGGTGGAGACCCAGTACTTC
TRBD1	.	TRBJ2-5	TRBV28	CASSGQGAGETQYF	TGTGCCAGCAGCGGACAGGGGGCAGGGGAGACCCAGTACTTC
.	.	TRBJ2-2	TRBV7-8	CASSPTGIGELFF	TGTGCCAGCAGCCCCACCGGAATCGGGGAGCTGTTTTTT
.	.	TRBJ1-1	TRBV9	CASSLPGLEAFF	TGTGCCAGCAGCCTCCCGGGGCTCGAAGCTTTCTTT
TRBD2	.	TRBJ2-1	TRBV29-1	CSVAPGTSGGYEQFF	TGCAGCGTGGCCCCCGGGACTAGCGGGGGGTATGAGCAGTTCTTC
.	.	TRBJ2-1	TRBV20-1	CSASGDEQFF	TGCAGTGCTAGTGGGGATGAGCAGTTCTTC
TRBD2	.	TRBJ2-1	TRBV30	CAWSASGGVNEQFF	TGTGCCTGGAGTGCCAGCGGGGGGGTGAATGAGCAGTTCTTC
TRBD1	.	TRBJ1-3	TRBV5-1	CASSLRQGELPTSGNTIYF	TGCGCCAGCAGCTTGCGTCAGGGGGAACTCCCAACCTCTGGAAACACCATATATTTT
TRBD1	once	TRBJ1-1	TRBV5-1	CASRTTGVTNTEAFF	TGCGCCAGCAGGACCACAGGGGTGACGAACACTGAAGCTTTCTTT
.	.	TRBJ2-3	TRBV28	CASSLTSDTQYF	TGTGCCAGCAGTTTGACCTCAGATACGCAGTATTTT
.	.	TRBJ1-2	TRBV7-9	CASSYAGRDGYTF	TGTGCCAGCAGCTACGCGGGGAGGGATGGCTACACCTTC
TRBD1	.	TRBJ2-5	TRBV6-5	CASSPGQRIKETQYF	TGTGCCAGCAGTCCGGGACAGCGTATTAAAGAGACCCAGTACTTC
.	.	TRBJ1-2	TRBV4-1	CASSQERDFNYGYTF	TGCGCCAGCAGCCAAGAGCGGGACTTTAACTATGGCTACACCTTC
.	.	TRBJ2-7	TRBV28	CASSPGREQYF	TGTGCCAGCAGTCCCGGTAGGGAGCAGTACTTC
.	.	TRBJ1-1	TRBV7-8	CASSFERVGATEAFF	TGTGCCAGCAGCTTCGAACGGGTGGGGGCCACTGAAGCTTTCTTT
TRBD1	.	TRBJ1-1	TRBV6-6	CASIRTGDTEAFF	TGTGCCAGCATCAGGACAGGGGACACTGAAGCTTTCTTT
.	.	TRBJ2-2	TRBV6-2/TRBV6-3	CASSFYGTANTGELFF	TGTGCCAGCAGTTTTTATGGGACGGCAAACACCGGGGAGCTGTTTTTT
.	.	TRBJ2-6	TRBV6-2/TRBV6-3	CASSPQGATGANVLTF	TGTGCCAGCAGTCCTCAGGGAGCTACGGGGGCCAACGTCCTGACTTTC
.	.	TRBJ1-6	TRBV7-9	CASSSDVPYNSPLHF	TGTGCCAGCAGCTCGGATGTACCCTATAATTCACCCCTCCACTTT
.	.	TRBJ2-7	TRBV12-3/TRBV12-4	CASSLGTEQYF	TGTGCCAGCAGTTTAGGGACCGAGCAGTACTTC